This TCR beta chain was recovered during a study of post-analysis software for immune sequencing data. Study-level findings and limits: In patients, TRBV5-6, TRBV5-1 and TRBV20-1 belonged to roughly 5 TRBV segments found more frequently than in controls.

Presence of unique molecular identifiers characterized the TCR beta cDNA libraries. TCRdb re-derived calls from the PCR reads in MiXCR, one entry per CDR3 protein. This table holds about 770,000 distinct CDR3 sequences, 40% to 55% found once. J was trimmed by 6 bases and V by 5 bases; bases with no gene match: 8. CDR3 length equals 16 residues. This clonotype was observed a few times. The antigen remains undetermined. The clonotype originates from a girl under 18 with multiple sclerosis. What was sequenced was blood. The chain links TRBV12-3 or TRBV12-4 to TRBJ2-1; 12 bases agree with TRBD1. This CDR3 is CASSPSGTGGFNEQFF. The CDR3 DNA is TGTGCCAGCAGTCCCTCCGGGACAGGGGGCTTCAATGAGCAGTTCTTC.